These 2 T cell receptor beta chains came from one sample sequenced in a study of T cell responses to AZD1222 COVID-19 vaccine. This table comes from immunoSEQ multiplex PCR, and its TCRdb copy is limited to in-frame clones, with some not included. The profile shows 120,000 to 150,000 clones, approximately 78% of them singletons. Sequencing was performed on peripheral blood, taken on day 0 of MenACWY control vaccination. The receptors shown here come from an adult in good health.

The chain employs TRBV3-1 (or the pseudogene TRBV3-2) and TRBJ1-3; D gene unclear. The germline V and J ends were trimmed by 2 bases and 0 bases, with 2 bases remaining between them. The CDR3 is 13 residues long. Germline values: CDR1 LGHDT, CDR2 YNNKEL (reference sequence). CDR3 in DNA: TGTGCCAGCAGCCAACTCTCTGGAAACACCATATATTTT. This gives the protein CASSQLSGNTIYF.

This sequence joins TRBV6-5 and TRBJ1-3, with D hard to call. The CDR3 extends over 14 amino acids. Trimming removed 6 bases from V and 0 bases from J, with 9 bases in between. Germline assignment: CDR1 MNHEY and CDR2 SVGAGI. In DNA form, the CDR3 reads TGTGCCAGCAGAGTGGTGGGCTCTGGAAACACCATATATTTT. Residues: CASRVVGSGNTIYF.